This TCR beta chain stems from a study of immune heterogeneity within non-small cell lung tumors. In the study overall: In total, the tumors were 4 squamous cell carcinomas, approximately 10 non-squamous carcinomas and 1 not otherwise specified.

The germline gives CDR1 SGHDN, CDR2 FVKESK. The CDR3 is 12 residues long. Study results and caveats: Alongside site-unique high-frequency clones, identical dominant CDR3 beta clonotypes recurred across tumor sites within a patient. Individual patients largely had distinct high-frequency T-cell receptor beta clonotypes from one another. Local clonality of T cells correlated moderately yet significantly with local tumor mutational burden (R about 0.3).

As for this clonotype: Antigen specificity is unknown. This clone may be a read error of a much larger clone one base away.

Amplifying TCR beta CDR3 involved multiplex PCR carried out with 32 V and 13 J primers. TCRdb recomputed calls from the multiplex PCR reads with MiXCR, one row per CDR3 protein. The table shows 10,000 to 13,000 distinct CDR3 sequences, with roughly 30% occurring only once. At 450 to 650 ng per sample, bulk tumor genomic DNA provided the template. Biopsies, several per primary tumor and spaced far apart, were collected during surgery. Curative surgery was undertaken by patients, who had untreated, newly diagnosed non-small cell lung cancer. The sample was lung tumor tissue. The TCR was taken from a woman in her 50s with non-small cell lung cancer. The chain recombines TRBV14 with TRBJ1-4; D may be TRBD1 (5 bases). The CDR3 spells CATSQEGMKLFF. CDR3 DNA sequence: TGTGCCACCAGCCAAGAGGGGATGAAGCTGTTTTTT.